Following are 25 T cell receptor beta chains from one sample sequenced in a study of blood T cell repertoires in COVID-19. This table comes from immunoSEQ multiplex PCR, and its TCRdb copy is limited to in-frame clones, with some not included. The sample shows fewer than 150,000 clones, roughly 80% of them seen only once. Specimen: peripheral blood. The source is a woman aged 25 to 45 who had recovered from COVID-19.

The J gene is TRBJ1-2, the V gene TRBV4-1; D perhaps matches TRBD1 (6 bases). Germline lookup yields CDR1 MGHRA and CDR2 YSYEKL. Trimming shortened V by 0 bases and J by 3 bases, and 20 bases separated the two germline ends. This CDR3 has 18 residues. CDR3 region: CASSQDRPRQVEDYGYTF. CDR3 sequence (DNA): TGCGCCAGCAGCCAAGATCGGCCTAGACAGGTAGAGGACTATGGCTACACCTTC.

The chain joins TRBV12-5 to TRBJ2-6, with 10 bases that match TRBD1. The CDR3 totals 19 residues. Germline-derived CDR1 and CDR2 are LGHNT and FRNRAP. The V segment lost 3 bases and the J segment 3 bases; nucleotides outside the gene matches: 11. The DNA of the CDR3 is TGTGCTAGTGGTTTCCGGTTGGACAGGGGGGAAGGTGGGGCCAACGTCCTGACTTTC. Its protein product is CASGFRLDRGEGGANVLTF.

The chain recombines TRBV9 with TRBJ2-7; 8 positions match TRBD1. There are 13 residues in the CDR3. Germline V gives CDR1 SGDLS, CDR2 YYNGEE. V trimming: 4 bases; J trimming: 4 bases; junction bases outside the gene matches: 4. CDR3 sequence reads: CASSLRTGYEQYF. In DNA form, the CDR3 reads TGTGCCAGCAGCCTGAGGACAGGGTACGAGCAGTACTTC.

The chain's CDR3 is CSVEGDSSGSYEQYF. CDR3 bases: TGCAGCGTTGAAGGGGATAGTAGCGGGAGCTACGAGCAGTACTTC. The rearrangement uses TRBV29-1 and TRBJ2-7; 9 nucleotides line up with TRBD2. CDR3 length equals 15 residues. Per germline, CDR1 SQVTM and CDR2 ANQGSEA. The trim removed 1 base at V and 3 bases at J, leaving 7 bases unmatched.

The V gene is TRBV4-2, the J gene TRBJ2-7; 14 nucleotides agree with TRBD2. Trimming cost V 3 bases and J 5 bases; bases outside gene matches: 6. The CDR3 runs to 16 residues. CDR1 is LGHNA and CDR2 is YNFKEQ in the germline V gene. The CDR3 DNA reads TGTGCCAGCAGCCACGGGACTAGCGGGAGTACCGACGAGCAGTACTTC. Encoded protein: CASSHGTSGSTDEQYF.

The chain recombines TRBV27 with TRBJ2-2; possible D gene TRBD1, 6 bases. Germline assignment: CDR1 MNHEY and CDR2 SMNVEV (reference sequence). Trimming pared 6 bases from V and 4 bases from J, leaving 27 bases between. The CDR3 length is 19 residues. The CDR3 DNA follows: TGTGCCAGCAGCGGTTATCTCCTTGACAGGACCCGAAGCACCGGGGAGCTGTTTTTT. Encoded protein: CASSGYLLDRTRSTGELFF.

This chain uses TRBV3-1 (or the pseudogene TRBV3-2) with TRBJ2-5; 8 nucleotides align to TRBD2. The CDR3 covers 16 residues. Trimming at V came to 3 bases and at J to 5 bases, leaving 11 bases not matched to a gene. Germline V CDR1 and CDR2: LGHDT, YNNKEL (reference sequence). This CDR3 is CASSQLVGGGRETQYF. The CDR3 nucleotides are TGTGCCAGCAGCCAGTTGGTTGGCGGGGGGCGGGAGACCCAGTACTTC.

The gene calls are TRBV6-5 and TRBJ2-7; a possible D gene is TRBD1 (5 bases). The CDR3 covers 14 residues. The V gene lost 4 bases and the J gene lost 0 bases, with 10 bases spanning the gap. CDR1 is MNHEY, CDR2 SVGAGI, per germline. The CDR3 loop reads CASSSQAYSYEQYF. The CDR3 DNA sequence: TGTGCCAGCAGTTCACAGGCCTACTCCTACGAGCAGTACTTC.

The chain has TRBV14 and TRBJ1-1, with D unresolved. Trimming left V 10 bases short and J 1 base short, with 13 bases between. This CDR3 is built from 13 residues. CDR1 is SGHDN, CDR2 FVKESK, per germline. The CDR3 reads CANYEIQNTEAFF. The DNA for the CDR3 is TGTGCCAACTACGAGATTCAGAACACTGAAGCTTTCTTT.

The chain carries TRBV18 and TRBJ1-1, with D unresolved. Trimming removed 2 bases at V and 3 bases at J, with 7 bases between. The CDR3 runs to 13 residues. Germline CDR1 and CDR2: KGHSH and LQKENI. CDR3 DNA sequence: TGTGCCAGCTCACCATCCCCAGACACTGAAGCTTTCTTT. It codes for CASSPSPDTEAFF.

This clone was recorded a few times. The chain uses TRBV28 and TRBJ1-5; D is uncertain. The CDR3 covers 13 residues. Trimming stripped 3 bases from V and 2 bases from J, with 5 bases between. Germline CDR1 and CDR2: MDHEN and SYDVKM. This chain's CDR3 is CASSFPGNQPQHF. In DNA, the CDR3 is TGTGCCAGCAGTTTCCCGGGCAATCAGCCCCAGCATTTT.

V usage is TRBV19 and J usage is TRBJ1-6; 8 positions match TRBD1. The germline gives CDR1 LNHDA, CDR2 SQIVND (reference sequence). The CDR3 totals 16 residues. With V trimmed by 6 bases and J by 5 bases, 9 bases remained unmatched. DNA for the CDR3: TGTGCCAGTAGCCAGGGGGCGCGGGGAAATAATTCACCCCTCCACTTT. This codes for CASSQGARGNNSPLHF.

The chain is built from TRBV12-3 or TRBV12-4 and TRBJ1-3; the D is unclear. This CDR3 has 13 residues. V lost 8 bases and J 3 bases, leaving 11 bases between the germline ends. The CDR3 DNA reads TGTGCCAGCTCAGGTCGGCTTGGAAACACCATATATTTT. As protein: CASSGRLGNTIYF.

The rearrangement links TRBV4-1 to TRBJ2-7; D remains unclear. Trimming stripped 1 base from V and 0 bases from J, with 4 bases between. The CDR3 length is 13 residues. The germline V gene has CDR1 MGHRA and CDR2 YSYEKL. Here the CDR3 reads CASSQVYSYEQYF. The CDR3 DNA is TGCGCCAGCAGCCAAGTTTACTCCTACGAGCAGTACTTC.

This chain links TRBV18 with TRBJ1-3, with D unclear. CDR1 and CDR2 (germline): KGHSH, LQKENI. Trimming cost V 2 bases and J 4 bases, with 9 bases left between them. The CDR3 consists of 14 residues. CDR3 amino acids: CASSPTPVGNTIYF. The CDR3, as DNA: TGTGCCAGCTCACCAACCCCAGTCGGAAACACCATATATTTT.

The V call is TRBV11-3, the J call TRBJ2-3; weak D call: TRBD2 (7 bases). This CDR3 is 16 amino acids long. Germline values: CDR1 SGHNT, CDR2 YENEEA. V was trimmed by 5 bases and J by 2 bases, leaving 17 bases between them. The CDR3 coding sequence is TGTGCCAGCAGCCCCATGTCGGGGGGCCCCACAGATACGCAGTATTTT. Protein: CASSPMSGGPTDTQYF.

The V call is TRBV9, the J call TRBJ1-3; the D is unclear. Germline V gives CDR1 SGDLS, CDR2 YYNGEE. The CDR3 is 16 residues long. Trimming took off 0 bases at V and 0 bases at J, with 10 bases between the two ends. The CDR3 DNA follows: TGTGCCAGCAGCGTAGGGGCAGTCGGCTCTGGAAACACCATATATTTT. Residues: CASSVGAVGSGNTIYF. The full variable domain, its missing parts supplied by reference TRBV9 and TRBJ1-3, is DSGVTQTPKHLITATGQRVTLRCSPRSGDLSVYWYQQSLDQGLQFLIQYYNGEERAKGNILERFSAQQFPDLHSELNLSSLELGDSALYFCASSVGAVGSGNTIYFGEGSWLTVV.

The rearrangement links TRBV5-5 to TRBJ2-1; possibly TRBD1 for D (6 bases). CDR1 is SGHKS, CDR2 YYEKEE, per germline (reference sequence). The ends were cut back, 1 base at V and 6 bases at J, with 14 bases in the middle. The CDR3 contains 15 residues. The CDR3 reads CASSLWAGEGNEQFF. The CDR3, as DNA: TGTGCCAGCAGCTTGTGGGCAGGGGAAGGCAATGAGCAGTTCTTC.

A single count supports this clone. The CDR3 spells CASSLFRANTGELFF. DNA for the CDR3: TGTGCCAGCAGTTTATTCAGGGCGAACACCGGGGAGCTGTTTTTT. The rearrangement joins TRBV28 to TRBJ2-2, with D possibly TRBD1 on 5 matching bases. This CDR3 comprises 15 residues. CDR1 MDHEN and CDR2 SYDVKM come from the germline V gene. Trimming stripped 1 base from V and 0 bases from J, with 6 bases between.

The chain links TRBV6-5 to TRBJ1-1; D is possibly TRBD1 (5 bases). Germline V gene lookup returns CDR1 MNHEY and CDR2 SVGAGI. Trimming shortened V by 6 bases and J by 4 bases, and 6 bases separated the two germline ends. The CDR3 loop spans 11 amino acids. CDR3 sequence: CASRGRTEAFF. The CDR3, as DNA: TGTGCCAGCAGGGGGCGCACTGAAGCTTTCTTT.

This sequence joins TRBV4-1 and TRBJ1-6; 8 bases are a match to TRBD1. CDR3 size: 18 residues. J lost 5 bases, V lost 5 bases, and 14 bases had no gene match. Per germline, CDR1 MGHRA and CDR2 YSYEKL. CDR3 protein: CASSEGLTGGANNSPLHF. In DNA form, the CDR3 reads TGCGCCAGCAGCGAAGGTCTCACAGGGGGGGCCAATAATTCACCCCTCCACTTT.

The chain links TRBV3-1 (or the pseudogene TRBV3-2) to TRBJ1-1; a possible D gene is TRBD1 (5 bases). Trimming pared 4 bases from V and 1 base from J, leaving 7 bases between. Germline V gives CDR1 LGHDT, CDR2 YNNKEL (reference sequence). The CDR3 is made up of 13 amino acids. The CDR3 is CASSRGGNTEAFF. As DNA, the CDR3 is TGTGCCAGCAGCCGGGGGGGGAACACTGAAGCTTTCTTT.

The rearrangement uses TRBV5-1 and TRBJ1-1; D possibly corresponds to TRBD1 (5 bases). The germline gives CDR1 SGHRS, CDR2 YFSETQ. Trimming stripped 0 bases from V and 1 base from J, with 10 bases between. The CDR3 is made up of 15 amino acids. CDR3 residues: CASSLAKDKNTEAFF. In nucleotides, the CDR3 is TGCGCCAGCAGCTTGGCCAAGGACAAGAACACTGAAGCTTTCTTT.

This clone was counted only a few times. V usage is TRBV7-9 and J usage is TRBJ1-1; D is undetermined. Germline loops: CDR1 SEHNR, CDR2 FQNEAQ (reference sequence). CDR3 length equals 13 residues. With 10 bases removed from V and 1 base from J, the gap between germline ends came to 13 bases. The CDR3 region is CANSVAANTEAFF. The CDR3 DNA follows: TGTGCCAACTCAGTTGCGGCGAACACTGAAGCTTTCTTT.

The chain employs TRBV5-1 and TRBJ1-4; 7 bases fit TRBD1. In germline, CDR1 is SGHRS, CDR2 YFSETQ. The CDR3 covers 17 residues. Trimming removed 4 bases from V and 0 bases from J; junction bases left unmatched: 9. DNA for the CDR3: TGCGCCAGCAGCACTGGGACAGCCGTGACAACTAATGAAAAACTGTTTTTT. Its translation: CASSTGTAVTTNEKLFF.